The rows below give T cell receptor beta chains drawn from one sample of a study of regulatory T cells in long-lasting Graves disease. In TCRdb, the multiplex PCR reads were re-called with MiXCR into one record per CDR3 protein. The sample lists around 360,000 distinct CDR3 sequences, 15% to 20% occurring once. The same data also went into a second study, on T cells in Graves' hyperthyroidism and ophthalmopathy.

The specimen comprised peripheral blood mononuclear cells (PBMCs), sampled at new diagnosis, from a patient treated with antithyroid drugs. The receptors originated from a woman in her late teens or twenties with Graves disease. The CDR3 runs from the conserved cysteine through the conserved F or W. A D gene is named only where the DNA matches it firmly. Only some rows state a clone size, as once, few, many or a class for expanded clones.

D gene	J gene	clone size	V gene	CDR3 DNA	CDR3 protein
NA	TRBJ2-6	many	TRBV2	TGTGCCAGCAGCGGAGGGCAAGCCAACGTCCTGACTTTC	CASSGGQANVLTF
TRBD2	TRBJ2-2	few	TRBV19	TGTGCCAGTAGATCGAGCGGGAGGCAAAACACCGGGGAGCTGTTTTTT	CASRSSGRQNTGELFF
TRBD1	TRBJ2-2	few	TRBV30	TGTGCCTGGGAGGAACAGGGGGTGAACACCGGGGAGCTGTTTTTT	CAWEEQGVNTGELFF
NA	TRBJ1-5	NA	TRBV6-1	TGTGCCAGCAGCCCTCTCTACAGACAGAGCAATCAGCCCCAGCATTTT	CASSPLYRQSNQPQHF
NA	TRBJ1-5	many	TRBV6-2/TRBV6-3	TGTGCCAGCAGTGAACTATGGGGGCGAGGGCAGCCCCAGCATTTT	CASSELWGRGQPQHF
NA	TRBJ1-3	few	TRBV30	TGTGCCTGGAATGAGCTAGGGGTCTCTGGAAACACCATATATTTT	CAWNELGVSGNTIYF
NA	TRBJ1-5	NA	TRBV20-1	TGCAGTGCTACGGACGCGTCTGCGGGTCAGCCCCAGCATTTT	CSATDASAGQPQHF
TRBD1	TRBJ2-7	many	TRBV6-2/TRBV6-3	TGTGCCAGCATTCGGGACAGGGGCCACGAGCAGTACTTC	CASIRDRGHEQYF
NA	TRBJ1-1	many	TRBV5-1	TGTGCCAGCAGCTTGGGACTCTGGAACACTGAAGCTTTCTTT	CASSLGLWNTEAFF
NA	TRBJ2-7	many	TRBV5-1	TGCGCCAGCAGCTTGGGAATGACCTCCTACGAGCAGTACTTC	CASSLGMTSYEQYF
NA	TRBJ2-6	many	TRBV10-3	TGTGCCATCAGTGAGTCCACCTCTGGGGCCAACGTCCTGACTTTC	CAISESTSGANVLTF
TRBD2	TRBJ2-1	many	TRBV19	TGTGCCAGTAGTAACCCCGACGGGGGGGGTCGAGGGAATGAGCAGTTCTTC	CASSNPDGGGRGNEQFF
NA	TRBJ1-5	many	TRBV2	TGTGCCAGCAGGGGAGACAGTATAGACCAGCCCCAGCATTTT	CASRGDSIDQPQHF
TRBD2	TRBJ2-7	many	TRBV3-1	TGTGCCAGCAGCCAAGCGGCATCACTGACTAGCGCGGCGTCCTACGAGCAGTACTTC	CASSQAASLTSAASYEQYF
TRBD2	TRBJ2-3	many	TRBV2	TGTGCCAGCGATAGACTAGCGGGAGATGAAGATACGCAGTATTTT	CASDRLAGDEDTQYF
NA	TRBJ1-1	many	TRBV20-1	TGCAGTGCTAGCACCGGGGAGTACACTGAAGCTTTCTTT	CSASTGEYTEAFF
TRBD1	TRBJ1-1	many	TRBV30	TGTGCCTGGAGACCGACAGGGTGGAACACTGAAGCTTTCTTT	CAWRPTGWNTEAFF
NA	TRBJ1-5	many	TRBV7-2	TGTGCCAGCAGCTTAGCCGGCCGGCCCCAGCATTTT	CASSLAGRPQHF
NA	TRBJ2-3	many	TRBV6-1	TGTGCCAGCAGTGAAGGGAGTCGGGGGGCGCAAGATACGCAGTATTTT	CASSEGSRGAQDTQYF
NA	TRBJ1-4	NA	TRBV20-1	TGCAGTGCCCCCCCTCCGCAGTTGAATGAAAAACTGTTTTTT	CSAPPPQLNEKLFF
TRBD2	TRBJ2-1	many	TRBV2	TGTGCCAGCGGTCGGGGGGGAGTGGGCAATGAGCAGTTCTTC	CASGRGGVGNEQFF
NA	TRBJ1-2	few	TRBV4-1	TGCGCCAGCAGCCAAGAAGGAACAGCCAGGTCTGTTGGCTACACCTTC	CASSQEGTARSVGYTF
NA	TRBJ2-7	many	TRBV5-1	TGCGCCAGCAGCCTAAATCCAGGTAGCGAAACCTACGAGCAGTACTTC	CASSLNPGSETYEQYF
TRBD1	TRBJ2-3	NA	TRBV4-1	TGCGCCAGCAGTAGCGGTGGCAGGGGGCTTCAGGATACGCAGTATTTT	CASSSGGRGLQDTQYF
NA	TRBJ1-4	many	TRBV2	TGTGCCAGCAGCCCGGACAGAACAACTAATGAAAAACTGTTTTTT	CASSPDRTTNEKLFF
NA	TRBJ2-2	NA	TRBV2	TGTGCCAGTTGTTTTACAGTGAACACCGGGGAGCTGTTTTTT	CASCFTVNTGELFF
TRBD1	TRBJ2-7	many	TRBV28	TGTGCCAGCAGCCTGACAGGGGGTATCTACGAGCAGTACTTC	CASSLTGGIYEQYF
NA	TRBJ2-1	many	TRBV12-3/TRBV12-4	TGTGCCAGCAGTTTGGGCGGGATCGAAAATGAGCAGTTCTTC	CASSLGGIENEQFF
NA	TRBJ2-1	NA	TRBV20-1	TGCAGTGCTAGTGGACCCTACAATGAGCAGTTCTTC	CSASGPYNEQFF
TRBD1	TRBJ2-2	NA	TRBV6-2/TRBV6-3	TGTGCCAGCAGTAAACAGGGGGCCCTGAACACCGGGGAGCTGTTTTTT	CASSKQGALNTGELFF
NA	TRBJ2-5	many	TRBV10-2	TGCGCCAGCAGTCCGGGACCCGCCGAGACCCAGTACTTC	CASSPGPAETQYF
NA	TRBJ1-1	many	TRBV18	TGTGCCAGCTCACCACTTCTTAACACTGAAGCTTTCTTT	CASSPLLNTEAFF
TRBD1	TRBJ1-5	NA	TRBV5-1	TGCGCCAGCGACCTCAGGGCGGAGTGGACAGGTATACATAGGAACGATCAGCCCCAGCATTTT	CASDLRAEWTGIHRNDQPQHF
TRBD1	TRBJ2-7	many	TRBV2	TGTGCCAGCAGTGAAGGGAGGACAGGTATTTACGAGCAGTACTTC	CASSEGRTGIYEQYF
NA	TRBJ2-3	few	TRBV5-1	TGCGCCAGCAGCTTAGGGACACCCGATACGCAGTATTTT	CASSLGTPDTQYF
NA	TRBJ1-5	NA	TRBV5-1	TGCGCCAGCAGCTTGTATACGGGGGGCAATCAGCCCCAGCATTTT	CASSLYTGGNQPQHF
NA	TRBJ1-5	once	TRBV4-1	TGCGCCAGCAGCCAAGATAACACGAATAGCAATCAGCCCCAGCATTTT	CASSQDNTNSNQPQHF
NA	TRBJ1-6	many	TRBV30	TGTGCCTGGAGTGTACAAGGGGTCAAGAATTCACCCCTCCACTTT	CAWSVQGVKNSPLHF
NA	TRBJ1-4	many	TRBV5-1	TGCGCCAGCAGCTTGGCGGCAGGGAGTAATGAAAAACTGTTTTTT	CASSLAAGSNEKLFF
TRBD2	TRBJ2-3	NA	TRBV11-2	TGTGCCAGCAGCTTTACACTAGCGGGGGCTGCCACAGATACGCAGTATTTT	CASSFTLAGAATDTQYF
NA	TRBJ2-7	many	TRBV2	TGTGCCAGCAGTGAACCCCCAGGGCCACTCTCCTACGAGCAGTACTTC	CASSEPPGPLSYEQYF
TRBD2	TRBJ2-1	few	TRBV29-1	TGCAGCGTCCGAGCGGGGGGTACACATTACAATGAGCAGTTCTTC	CSVRAGGTHYNEQFF
NA	TRBJ1-1	NA	TRBV5-1	TGCGCCAGCAGATCCCAAAGTGGGACTGAAGCTTTCTTT	CASRSQSGTEAFF
TRBD2	TRBJ2-5	NA	TRBV7-9	TGTGCCAGCAGCAACGGGCTGGGAGCGGGGGGGCAAGAGACCCAGTACTTC	CASSNGLGAGGQETQYF
TRBD1	TRBJ2-7	many	TRBV6-1	TGTGCCAGCACCCCGGGACAGTTCTACGAGCAGTACTTC	CASTPGQFYEQYF
NA	TRBJ2-1	NA	TRBV24-1	TGTGCCTCCAGTGATTCCCCCGAAGGGGAGCAGTTCTTC	CASSDSPEGEQFF
NA	TRBJ1-4	NA	TRBV7-9	TGTGCCAGCAGCTCGGCGCAAGAAAAACTGTTTTTT	CASSSAQEKLFF
NA	TRBJ2-2	NA	TRBV4-1	TGCGCCAGCGGCCAAGATAGCATTTCAGGGAACACCGGGGAGCTGTTTTTT	CASGQDSISGNTGELFF
NA	TRBJ1-6	many	TRBV6-1	TGTGCCAGCAGTGAAGCCTCGGCAGGGAACGCTTATTCACCCCTCCACTTT	CASSEASAGNAYSPLHF
NA	TRBJ2-7	many	TRBV6-1	TGTGCCAGCCTGATGGACCTCTCCTACGAGCAGTACTTC	CASLMDLSYEQYF
TRBD1	TRBJ1-2	many	TRBV27	TGTGCCAGCAGTTCGGGGACAGGGATGGATGGCTACACCTTC	CASSSGTGMDGYTF
TRBD2	TRBJ2-7	many	TRBV12-3/TRBV12-4	TGTGTCAGCAGCCTCACCAAAGGACTAGCGGGGGGCCACGTAAGATACGAGCAGTACTTC	CVSSLTKGLAGGHVRYEQYF
TRBD2	TRBJ2-1	many	TRBV18	TGTGCCAGCTCACCACCGGGGCTAGCGGGAGTCGATGAGCAGTTCTTC	CASSPPGLAGVDEQFF